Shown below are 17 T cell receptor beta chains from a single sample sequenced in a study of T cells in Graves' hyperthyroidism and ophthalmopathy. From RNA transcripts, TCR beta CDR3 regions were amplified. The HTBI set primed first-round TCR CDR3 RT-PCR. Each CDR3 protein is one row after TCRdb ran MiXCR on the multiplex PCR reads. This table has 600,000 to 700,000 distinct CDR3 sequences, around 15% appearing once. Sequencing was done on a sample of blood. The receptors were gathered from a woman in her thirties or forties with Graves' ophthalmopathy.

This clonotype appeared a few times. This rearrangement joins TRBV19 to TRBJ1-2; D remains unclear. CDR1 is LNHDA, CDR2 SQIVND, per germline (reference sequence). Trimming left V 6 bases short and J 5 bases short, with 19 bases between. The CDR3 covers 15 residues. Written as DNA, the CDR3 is TGTGCCAGTAGACCCGTTAGGAGGGATGGGTATGGCTACACCTTC. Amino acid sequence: CASRPVRRDGYGYTF.

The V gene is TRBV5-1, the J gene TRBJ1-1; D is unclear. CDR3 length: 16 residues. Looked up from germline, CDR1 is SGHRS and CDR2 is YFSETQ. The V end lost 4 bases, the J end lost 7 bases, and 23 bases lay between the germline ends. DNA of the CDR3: TGCGCCAGCAGCCTTCAGAGGCAGGCCACGTTGTGTGAAGCTTTCTTT. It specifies CASSLQRQATLCEAFF.

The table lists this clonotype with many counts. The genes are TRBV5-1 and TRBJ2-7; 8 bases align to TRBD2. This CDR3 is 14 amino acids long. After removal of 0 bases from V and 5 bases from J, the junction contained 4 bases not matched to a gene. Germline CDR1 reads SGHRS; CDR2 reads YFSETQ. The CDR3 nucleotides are TGCGCCAGCAGCTTGGGGGCGGGAGGTGACGAGCAGTACTTC. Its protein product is CASSLGAGGDEQYF.

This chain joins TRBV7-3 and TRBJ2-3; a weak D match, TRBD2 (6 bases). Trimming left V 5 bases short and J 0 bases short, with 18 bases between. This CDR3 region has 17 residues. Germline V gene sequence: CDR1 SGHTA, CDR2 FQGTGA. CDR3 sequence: CASSPNVAGLSTDTQYF. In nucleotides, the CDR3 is TGTGCCAGCAGCCCGAATGTTGCGGGACTGAGCACAGATACGCAGTATTTT.

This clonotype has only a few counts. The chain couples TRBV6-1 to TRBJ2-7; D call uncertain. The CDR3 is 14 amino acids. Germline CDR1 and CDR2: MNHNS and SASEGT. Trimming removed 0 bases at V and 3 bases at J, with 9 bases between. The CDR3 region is CASSEALPRYEQYF. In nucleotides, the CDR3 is TGTGCCAGCAGTGAAGCGCTCCCGCGCTACGAGCAGTACTTC.

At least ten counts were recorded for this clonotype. CDR3 in DNA: TGTGCCAGCACCCCGGGACTAGCGGACCACTACGAGCAGTACTTC. It specifies CASTPGLADHYEQYF. This chain links TRBV6-1 with TRBJ2-7, with 11 positions matching TRBD2. The V segment lost 7 bases and the J segment 3 bases; nucleotides outside the gene matches: 8. Germline V gene data show CDR1 as MNHNS and CDR2 as SASEGT. The CDR3 contains 15 residues.

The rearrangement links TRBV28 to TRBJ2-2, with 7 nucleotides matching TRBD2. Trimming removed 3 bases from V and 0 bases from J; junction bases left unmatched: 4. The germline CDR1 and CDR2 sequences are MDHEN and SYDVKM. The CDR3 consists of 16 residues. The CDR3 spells CASSLRLAANTGELFF. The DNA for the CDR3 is TGTGCCAGCAGTTTGCGGCTAGCGGCGAACACCGGGGAGCTGTTTTTT.

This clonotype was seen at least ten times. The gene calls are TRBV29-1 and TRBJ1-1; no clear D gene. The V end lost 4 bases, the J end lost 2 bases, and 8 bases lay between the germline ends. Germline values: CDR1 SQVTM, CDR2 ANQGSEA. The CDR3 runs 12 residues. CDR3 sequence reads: CSVGVTNTEAFF. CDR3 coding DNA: TGCAGCGTTGGAGTGACTAACACTGAAGCTTTCTTT.

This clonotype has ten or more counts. The CDR3 DNA reads TGTGCCAGCAGTTATAACTACGAGCAGTACTTC. Translating it yields CASSYNYEQYF. The rearrangement links TRBV2 to TRBJ2-7; no definite D call. Germline V CDR1 and CDR2: SNHLY, FYNNEI. V was cut by 5 bases and J by 3 bases, with 5 bases left in between. This CDR3 spans 11 amino acids.

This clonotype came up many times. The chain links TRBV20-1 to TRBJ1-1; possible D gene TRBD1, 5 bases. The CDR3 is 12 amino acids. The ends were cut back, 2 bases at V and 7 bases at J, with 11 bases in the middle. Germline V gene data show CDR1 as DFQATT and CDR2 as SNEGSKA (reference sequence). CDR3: CSARRGADEAFF. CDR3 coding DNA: TGCAGTGCTAGAAGAGGGGCTGATGAAGCTTTCTTT.

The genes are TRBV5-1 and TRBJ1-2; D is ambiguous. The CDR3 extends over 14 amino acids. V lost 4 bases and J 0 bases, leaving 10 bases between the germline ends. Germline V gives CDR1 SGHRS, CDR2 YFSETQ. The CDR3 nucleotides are TGCGCCAGCAGCCCAGACAAGACTAACTATGGCTACACCTTC. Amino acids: CASSPDKTNYGYTF. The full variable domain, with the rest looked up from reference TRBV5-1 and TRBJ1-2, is KAGVTQTPRYLIKTRGQQVTLSCSPISGHRSVSWYQQTPGQGLQFLFEYFSETQRNKGNFPGRFSGRQFSNSRSEMNVSTLELGDSALYLCASSPDKTNYGYTFGSGTRLTVV.

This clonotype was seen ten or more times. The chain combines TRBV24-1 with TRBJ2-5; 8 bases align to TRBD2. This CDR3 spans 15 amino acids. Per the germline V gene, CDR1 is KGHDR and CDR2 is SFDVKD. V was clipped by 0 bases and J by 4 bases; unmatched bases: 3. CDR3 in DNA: TGTGCCACCAGTGATTTGACTAGCGGCCTAGAGACCCAGTACTTC. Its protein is CATSDLTSGLETQYF.

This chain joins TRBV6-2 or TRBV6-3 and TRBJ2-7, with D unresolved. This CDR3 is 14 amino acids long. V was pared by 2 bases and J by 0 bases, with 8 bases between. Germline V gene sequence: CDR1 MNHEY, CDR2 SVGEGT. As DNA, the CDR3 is TGTGCCAGCAGTTACCCTAGGGCCTCCTACGAGCAGTACTTC. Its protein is CASSYPRASYEQYF.

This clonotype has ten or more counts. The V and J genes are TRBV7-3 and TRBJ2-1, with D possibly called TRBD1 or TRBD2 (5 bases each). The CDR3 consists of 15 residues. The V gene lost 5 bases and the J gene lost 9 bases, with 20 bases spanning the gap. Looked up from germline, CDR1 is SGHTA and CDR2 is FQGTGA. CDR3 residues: CASSPLTGTMSEQFF. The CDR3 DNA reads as TGTGCCAGCAGCCCCCTCACCGGGACGATGAGTGAGCAGTTCTTC.

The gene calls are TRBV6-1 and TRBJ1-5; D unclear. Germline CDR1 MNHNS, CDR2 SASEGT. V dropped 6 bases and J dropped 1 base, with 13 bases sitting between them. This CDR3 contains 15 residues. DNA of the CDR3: TGTGCCAGCAGCCACACAAAAAACAGCAATCAGCCCCAGCATTTT. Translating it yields CASSHTKNSNQPQHF.

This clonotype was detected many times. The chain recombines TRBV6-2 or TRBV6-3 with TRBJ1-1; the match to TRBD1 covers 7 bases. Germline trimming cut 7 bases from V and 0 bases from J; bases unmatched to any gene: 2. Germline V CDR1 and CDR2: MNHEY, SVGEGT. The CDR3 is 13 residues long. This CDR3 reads CASTDRVNTEAFF. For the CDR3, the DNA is TGTGCCAGCACTGACAGGGTGAACACTGAAGCTTTCTTT.

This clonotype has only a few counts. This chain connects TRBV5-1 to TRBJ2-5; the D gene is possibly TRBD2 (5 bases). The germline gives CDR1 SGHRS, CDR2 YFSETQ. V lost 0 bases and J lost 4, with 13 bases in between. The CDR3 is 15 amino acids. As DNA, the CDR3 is TGCGCCAGCAGCTTGGTACCACGAGGAGGAGAGACCCAGTACTTC. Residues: CASSLVPRGGETQYF. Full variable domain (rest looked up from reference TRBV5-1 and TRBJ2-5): KAGVTQTPRYLIKTRGQQVTLSCSPISGHRSVSWYQQTPGQGLQFLFEYFSETQRNKGNFPGRFSGRQFSNSRSEMNVSTLELGDSALYLCASSLVPRGGETQYFGPGTRLLVL.